The 31 T cell receptor beta chains listed next were all sequenced from one sample in a study of blood T cell repertoires in COVID-19. Repertoires were generated with immunoSEQ multiplex PCR, while TCRdb's copy carries only in-frame clones and drops some. Of about 50,000 clones listed, more than 85% are singletons. Specimen: PBMCs or T cells enriched from blood (not recorded which). The receptors originated from a woman aged 50 to 60 who had recovered from COVID-19.

The chain uses TRBV5-1 and TRBJ2-3, with 7 bases fitting TRBD1. Germline V lookup: CDR1 SGHRS, CDR2 YFSETQ. The CDR3 has 15 amino acids. The junction had 3 bases not matched to a gene; V was cut back by 0 bases and J by 2 bases. The DNA of the CDR3 is TGCGCCAGCAGCTTGGTGGGACAGTACACAGATACGCAGTATTTT. Translation gives CASSLVGQYTDTQYF.

This clone appeared once. V gene TRBV19 combines with J gene TRBJ1-5; no clear D gene. The CDR3 contains 15 residues. The germline V gene has CDR1 LNHDA and CDR2 SQIVND (reference sequence). Trimming removed 2 bases at V and 7 bases at J, with 15 bases between. The CDR3 region is CASSINSAGGQPQHF. The CDR3 DNA reads as TGTGCCAGTAGTATAAACAGTGCGGGCGGGCAGCCCCAGCATTTT.

The chain combines TRBV19 with TRBJ1-5, with D perhaps TRBD1 (5 bases). Germline values: CDR1 LNHDA, CDR2 SQIVND (reference sequence). Trimming left V 4 bases short and J 5 bases short, with 15 bases between. The CDR3 is 15 residues long. CDR3 region: CASSSVQATYQPQHF. CDR3 DNA: TGTGCCAGTAGTAGTGTACAGGCCACCTATCAGCCCCAGCATTTT. Full variable domain (rest looked up from reference TRBV19 and TRBJ1-5): DGGITQSPKYLFRKEGQNVTLSCEQNLNHDAMYWYRQDPGQGLRLIYYSQIVNDFQKGDIAEGYSVSREKKESFPLTVTSAQKNPTAFYLCASSSVQATYQPQHFGDGTRLSIL.

This chain links TRBV5-5 with TRBJ2-7; 7 bases agree with TRBD1. The J segment lost 12 bases and the V segment lost 3 bases, leaving 9 bases of the junction unmatched. The CDR3 is 12 amino acids. Germline assignment: CDR1 SGHKS and CDR2 YYEKEE (reference sequence). The CDR3 bases are TGTGCCAGCAGCTCCCACAGGGGCGATGTGTACTTC. Translation: CASSSHRGDVYF.

The chain links TRBV5-1 to TRBJ2-5, with D possibly being TRBD1 (5 bases). Germline CDR1 and CDR2: SGHRS and YFSETQ. Trimming left V 1 base short and J 1 base short, with 11 bases between. The CDR3 contains 15 residues. The CDR3 DNA follows: TGCGCCAGCAGCTTGACAGGCTCGGTCCAAGAGACCCAGTACTTC. This encodes CASSLTGSVQETQYF. Full variable domain (remainder filled in from reference TRBV5-1 and TRBJ2-5): KAGVTQTPRYLIKTRGQQVTLSCSPISGHRSVSWYQQTPGQGLQFLFEYFSETQRNKGNFPGRFSGRQFSNSRSEMNVSTLELGDSALYLCASSLTGSVQETQYFGPGTRLLVL.

The V call is TRBV6-5, the J call TRBJ1-1, with TRBD1 identical over 7 bases. Germline-derived CDR1 and CDR2 are MNHEY and SVGAGI. The CDR3 sequence is 13 residues long. V lost 5 bases to trimming and J lost 10 bases; unmatched junction nucleotides: 10. DNA of the CDR3: TGTGCCAGCAGTATAGAGGGGGCTCAGGGAGCTTTCTTT. It codes for CASSIEGAQGAFF.

Regarding this clone: Other DNA sequences in the same sample also yield this CDR3. V usage is TRBV6-5 and J usage is TRBJ2-3, with D maybe TRBD1 (6 bases). The CDR3 runs 14 residues. V lost 0 bases and J 3 bases, leaving 7 bases between the germline ends. The V gene's germline CDR1 is MNHEY and CDR2 SVGAGI. CDR3 loop: CASSYSQGTDTQYF. The DNA of the CDR3 is TGTGCCAGCAGTTACTCGCAGGGGACAGATACGCAGTATTTT.

This chain uses TRBV4-1 with TRBJ2-1; D perhaps matches TRBD1 (6 bases). V was cut by 0 bases and J by 0 bases, with 21 bases left in between. CDR3 length equals 20 residues. Looked up from germline, CDR1 is MGHRA and CDR2 is YSYEKL. The CDR3 bases are TGCGCCAGCAGCCAAGATACTAGGGGGAGACTAACCAGCTCCTACAATGAGCAGTTCTTC. Protein sequence: CASSQDTRGRLTSSYNEQFF.

The J gene is TRBJ2-1, the V gene TRBV7-6; 7 bases map to TRBD2. CDR1 is SGHVS, CDR2 FNYEAQ, per germline. CDR3 size: 16 residues. The J segment lost 4 bases and the V segment lost 5 bases, leaving 11 bases of the junction unmatched. CDR3 in amino acids: CASSKTRGSIYNEQFF. The CDR3 nucleotides read TGTGCCAGCAGCAAAACACGCGGGAGCATATACAATGAGCAGTTCTTC.

CDR3: CASSRGLKETQYF. In nucleotides, the CDR3 is TGTGCCAGCAGCCGGGGACTCAAAGAGACCCAGTACTTC. The rearrangement joins TRBV12-3 or TRBV12-4 to TRBJ2-5, with D tentatively TRBD2 (6 bases). The germline V and J ends were trimmed by 6 bases and 3 bases, with 11 bases remaining between them. The CDR3 has 13 residues.

The genes are TRBV4-1 and TRBJ2-3, with a tentative D call TRBD1 (6 bases). The V end was cut by 0 bases, the J end by 0 bases, with 13 bases between. Germline V gene sequence: CDR1 MGHRA, CDR2 YSYEKL. The CDR3 is made up of 17 amino acids. The CDR3 loop is CASSQDPGDQSTDTQYF. CDR3 coding DNA: TGCGCCAGCAGCCAAGACCCAGGGGACCAAAGCACAGATACGCAGTATTTT.

The chain employs TRBV19 and TRBJ2-3; 9 nucleotides match TRBD2. With 7 bases clipped from V and 1 base from J, the junction kept 3 bases outside the gene matches. The CDR3 has 14 amino acids. The V gene's germline CDR1 is LNHDA and CDR2 SQIVND (reference sequence). The CDR3 DNA reads as TGTGCCAGTAAACCTAGCGGGGGCACAGATACGCAGTATTTT. Its protein product is CASKPSGGTDTQYF. The complete variable domain, with remaining parts taken from reference TRBV19 and TRBJ2-3, reads DGGITQSPKYLFRKEGQNVTLSCEQNLNHDAMYWYRQDPGQGLRLIYYSQIVNDFQKGDIAEGYSVSREKKESFPLTVTSAQKNPTAFYLCASKPSGGTDTQYFGPGTRLTVL.

This chain connects TRBV3-1 (or the pseudogene TRBV3-2) to TRBJ1-4; D gene uncertain. V lost 8 bases and J lost 2, with 12 bases in between. Germline V CDR1 and CDR2: LGHDT, YNNKEL (reference sequence). This CDR3 comprises 14 residues. The chain's CDR3 is CASGRGGTNEKLFF. CDR3 DNA: TGTGCCAGCGGTCGGGGAGGGACTAATGAAAAACTGTTTTTT.

The chain uses TRBV10-2 and TRBJ2-3; 7 nucleotides line up with TRBD1. The CDR3 has 14 residues. Trimming cost V 8 bases and J 0 bases; bases outside gene matches: 5. From germline, CDR1 is WSHSY and CDR2 SAAADI. In DNA, the CDR3 is TGCGCCAGCCTGGGACAGAAGAGCACAGATACGCAGTATTTT. It specifies CASLGQKSTDTQYF.

This rearrangement joins TRBV18 to TRBJ2-1; 12 positions agree with TRBD2. This CDR3 has 16 residues. After removal of 3 bases from V and 4 bases from J, the junction contained 4 bases not matched to a gene. Looked up from germline, CDR1 is KGHSH and CDR2 is LQKENI. Here the CDR3 reads CASSPRLAGGYNEQFF. In DNA form, the CDR3 reads TGTGCCAGCTCACCTCGGCTAGCGGGAGGGTACAATGAGCAGTTCTTC.

The V and J genes are TRBV6-4 and TRBJ2-3, with D possibly matching TRBD1 (5 bases). The CDR3 is 13 residues long. The V end lost 8 bases, the J end lost 0 bases, and 9 bases lay between the germline ends. The germline CDR1 and CDR2 sequences are MRHNA and SNTAGT. The CDR3 spells CASGPGSTDTQYF. As DNA, the CDR3 is TGTGCCAGCGGACCAGGGAGCACAGATACGCAGTATTTT.

This chain joins TRBV4-3 and TRBJ2-1; maybe TRBD2 (5 bases). This CDR3 is 17 amino acids long. Trimming cost V 2 bases and J 2 bases, with 16 bases left between them. The germline CDR1 and CDR2 sequences are LGHNA and YSLEER. This CDR3 reads CASSQSPTSLTYNEQFF. CDR3 nucleotides: TGCGCCAGCAGCCAAAGCCCAACTAGTTTAACCTACAATGAGCAGTTCTTC.

This chain joins TRBV7-2 and TRBJ2-1, with a possible D match to TRBD1 (7 bases). Germline loops: CDR1 SGHTA, CDR2 FQGNSA. V was shortened by 5 bases and J by 7 bases, with 15 bases between the two germline ends. This CDR3 is built from 14 residues. This CDR3 reads CASSQGGVWNEQFF. In DNA form, the CDR3 reads TGTGCCAGCAGCCAGGGGGGCGTTTGGAATGAGCAGTTCTTC.

The chain couples TRBV2 to TRBJ2-1, with D perhaps TRBD1 (7 bases). Germline V CDR1 and CDR2: SNHLY, FYNNEI. The CDR3 is 15 amino acids. Trimming removed 2 bases at V and 3 bases at J, with 11 bases between. The CDR3 loop reads CASSESGGFYNEQFF. CDR3 DNA sequence: TGTGCCAGCAGTGAATCAGGGGGGTTCTACAATGAGCAGTTCTTC.

For the CDR3, the DNA is TGTGCCAGCAGTGAAGGGGGCTTCACAGATACGCAGTATTTT. Encoded protein: CASSEGGFTDTQYF. The chain employs TRBV25-1 and TRBJ2-3; possible D gene TRBD1, 6 bases. Germline V gene sequence: CDR1 MGHDK, CDR2 SYGVNS. The CDR3 extends over 14 amino acids. Trimming pared 2 bases from V and 2 bases from J, leaving 8 bases between.

The V and J genes are TRBV4-3 and TRBJ1-1; D unresolved. The CDR3 spans 13 residues. Germline V gene data show CDR1 as LGHNA and CDR2 as YSLEER. V was cut by 4 bases and J by 3 bases, with 9 bases left in between. CDR3 amino acids: CASSLKDYTEAFF. In nucleotides, the CDR3 is TGCGCCAGCAGCCTCAAGGACTACACTGAAGCTTTCTTT.

The CDR3 is CASSQGGNEQFF. In DNA, the CDR3 is TGTGCCAGCAGCCAAGGCGGGAATGAGCAGTTCTTC. This rearrangement joins TRBV3-1 (or the pseudogene TRBV3-2) to TRBJ2-1, with D tentatively TRBD2 (5 bases). Germline CDR1 is LGHDT and CDR2 is YNNKEL (reference sequence). With 1 base removed from V and 7 bases from J, the gap between germline ends came to 5 bases. The CDR3 is 12 residues long.

The chain uses TRBV28 and TRBJ1-4; D is undetermined. The germline gives CDR1 MDHEN, CDR2 SYDVKM. This CDR3 region has 14 residues. V gave up 3 bases and J gave up 5 bases, with 10 bases separating them. The CDR3 DNA reads TGTGCCAGCAGTTTTCGGGCGGGGAATGAAAAACTGTTTTTT. Encoded protein: CASSFRAGNEKLFF.

The chain links TRBV29-1 to TRBJ2-7; D call uncertain. V dropped 5 bases and J dropped 1 base, with 15 bases sitting between them. The CDR3 extends over 14 amino acids. The germline gives CDR1 SQVTM, CDR2 ANQGSEA. CDR3 nucleotides: TGCAGCGTTTCCTGGGCCTCCCGGTCCTACGAGCAGTACTTC. Its translation: CSVSWASRSYEQYF.

The rearrangement joins TRBV6-5 to TRBJ1-1; no definite D call. The CDR3 is 15 amino acids. Germline loops: CDR1 MNHEY, CDR2 SVGAGI. The ends were cut back, 2 bases at V and 0 bases at J, with 10 bases in the middle. CDR3: CASSYEGAVNTEAFF. Here the CDR3 DNA reads TGTGCCAGCAGTTACGAAGGTGCGGTGAACACTGAAGCTTTCTTT.

V usage is TRBV10-3 and J usage is TRBJ2-2; the D is unclear. The CDR3 covers 17 residues. Germline CDR1 ENHRY, CDR2 SYGVKD. The germline V and J ends were trimmed by 0 bases and 6 bases, with 17 bases remaining between them. The CDR3 sequence: CAISESAAQASSGELFF. For the CDR3, the DNA is TGTGCCATCAGTGAGTCGGCCGCCCAGGCCTCCTCCGGGGAGCTGTTTTTT.

This clone was found once. The chain employs TRBV30 and TRBJ1-3; weak D call: TRBD1 (6 bases). V was cut by 4 bases and J by 2 bases, with 15 bases left in between. From germline, CDR1 is GTSNPN and CDR2 SVGIG (reference sequence). This CDR3 comprises 15 residues. CDR3 protein: CAWIGRGLAGNTIYF. The CDR3, as DNA: TGTGCCTGGATCGGCAGGGGTCTAGCTGGAAACACCATATATTTT.

CDR3 nucleotides: TGTGCCAGCAGCTCCGGGACAGGGTGGAACACTGAAGCTTTCTTT. Protein: CASSSGTGWNTEAFF. The chain combines TRBV5-4 with TRBJ1-1, with 9 bases identical to TRBD1. CDR3 length: 15 amino acids. V shed 3 bases and J 1 base; nucleotides not matched to a gene: 4. Germline CDR1 SGHNT, CDR2 YYREEE (reference sequence). The variable domain in full, completed from reference TRBV5-4 and TRBJ1-1, reads ETGVTQSPTHLIKTRGQQVTLRCSSQSGHNTVSWYQQALGQGPQFIFQYYREEENGRGNFPPRFSGLQFPNYSSELNVNALELDDSALYLCASSSGTGWNTEAFFGQGTRLTVV.

This rearrangement joins TRBV5-1 to TRBJ2-2; 10 bases align to TRBD1. With 5 bases clipped from V and 4 bases from J, the junction kept 5 bases outside the gene matches. This CDR3 has 15 residues. Germline V gene lookup returns CDR1 SGHRS and CDR2 YFSETQ. CDR3 residues: CASRMGQGSTGELFF. The CDR3, as DNA: TGCGCCAGCAGGATGGGACAGGGGTCCACCGGGGAGCTGTTTTTT.

The gene calls are TRBV3-1 (or the pseudogene TRBV3-2) and TRBJ1-2; TRBD1 aligns across 8 bases. Germline trimming cut 1 base from V and 8 bases from J; bases unmatched to any gene: 6. CDR3 length: 14 residues. Per the germline V gene, CDR1 is LGHDT and CDR2 is YNNKEL (reference sequence). The CDR3 is CASSQGSTGGGYTF. The CDR3, as DNA: TGTGCCAGCAGCCAAGGATCCACAGGGGGAGGCTACACCTTC.

This chain connects TRBV7-2 to TRBJ2-7; D call uncertain. The CDR3 has 15 residues. The germline V gene has CDR1 SGHTA and CDR2 FQGNSA. Trimming stripped 5 bases from V and 3 bases from J, with 17 bases between. The CDR3 DNA follows: TGTGCCAGCAGCCCAACCCTACTGCGGAACTACGAGCAGTACTTC. This encodes CASSPTLLRNYEQYF. Full variable domain (outside the CDR3, taken from reference TRBV7-2 and TRBJ2-7): GAGVSQSPSNKVTEKGKDVELRCDPISGHTALYWYRQSLGQGLEFLIYFQGNSAPDKSGLPSDRFSAERTGGSVSTLTIQRTQQEDSAVYLCASSPTLLRNYEQYFGPGTRLTVT.